This passage covers 15 T cell receptor beta chains from one sample sequenced in a study of glioma-infiltrating T cells listed by TCRdb under 2016. Sequencing took place on an Illumina MiSeq. The iRepertoire nested amplicon-rescue multiplex PCR (arm-PCR) platform was used to amplify TCR alpha and beta CDR3 regions from RNA. Through fastp at Q25 and MiXCR, TCRdb rebuilt clones from the public reads, retaining in-frame beta chains. Every entry covers one CDR3 protein and lists the most common genes and DNA from its rows. The sample includes roughly 100,000 distinct CDR3 sequences, with about 28% observed a single time. Together, the top ten hold approximately 43% of the sample. The source material was glioma tissue, nonneoplastic brain tissue, or PBMCs (not recorded which). Every receptor here comes from a human donor with low-grade glioma or glioblastoma, undergoing nonglioma brain surgery, or in good health (not recorded which).

This clonotype was observed at least ten times. This chain joins TRBV6-1 and TRBJ2-7, with 8 nucleotides matching TRBD2. Unmatched junction bases numbered 6, after V lost 5 bases and J lost 3 bases. This CDR3 spans 14 amino acids. CDR1 and CDR2 from the germline V gene are MNHNS and SASEGT. CDR3 coding DNA: TGTGCCAGCAGTACGACTAGCGTGGTCTACGAGCAGTACTTC. It codes for CASSTTSVVYEQYF.

This clonotype has just a few counts. The chain uses TRBV12-3 or TRBV12-4 and TRBJ1-1; a possible D gene is TRBD1 (5 bases). This CDR3 contains 16 residues. Trimming shortened V by 5 bases and J by 0 bases, and 16 bases separated the two germline ends. The CDR3 loop reads CASSGRGGRMNTEAFF. The CDR3 DNA reads TGTGCCAGCAGTGGAAGGGGCGGACGCATGAACACTGAAGCTTTCTTT.

The table lists this clonotype with many counts. V is TRBV18 and J is TRBJ1-5; D unclear. Trimming removed 6 bases at V and 1 base at J, with 7 bases between. This CDR3 has 13 amino acids. Germline CDR1 and CDR2: KGHSH and LQKENI. The CDR3 protein is CASSELSNQPQHF. The DNA for the CDR3 is TGTGCCAGCTCCGAATTGAGCAATCAGCCCCAGCATTTT.

This clonotype was counted many times. The gene calls are TRBV6-1 and TRBJ2-7; tentatively, D is TRBD1 (6 bases). Trimming cost V 8 bases and J 5 bases, with 13 bases left between them. Germline V gene sequence: CDR1 MNHNS, CDR2 SASEGT. This CDR3 spans 12 amino acids. The CDR3 protein is CASGVRGDEQYF. CDR3 sequence (DNA): TGTGCCAGCGGGGTCAGGGGAGACGAGCAGTACTTC.

This clonotype was observed a few times. This sequence joins TRBV5-1 and TRBJ1-2; 7 nucleotides align to TRBD1. This CDR3 is 15 amino acids long. With 4 bases clipped from V and 8 bases from J, the junction kept 14 bases outside the gene matches. Looked up from germline, CDR1 is SGHRS and CDR2 is YFSETQ. CDR3 loop: CASSVRQQGQGGYTF. The CDR3 coding sequence is TGCGCCAGCAGCGTACGCCAACAGGGGCAGGGCGGCTACACCTTC.

A word on this clonotype: One junction end disagrees with the germline gene, perhaps due to a read error. The V call is TRBV5-1, the J call TRBJ2-7, with TRBD2 identical over 8 bases. Germline V gene sequence: CDR1 SGHRS, CDR2 YFSETQ. CDR3 length: 14 residues. The CDR3 DNA reads TGCGCCAGCAGCCGGCAGGCGGGGGGCTACCAGCAGTACTTC. Translation: CASSRQAGGYQQYF.

In regard to this clonotype: This may be a read error, as it is one base from a much larger clone. The chain recombines TRBV20-1 with TRBJ1-1, with D unresolved. This CDR3 has 11 residues. Germline lookup yields CDR1 DFQATT and CDR2 SNEGSKA (reference sequence). The CDR3 sequence is CGAMKLVEAFF. Here the CDR3 DNA reads TGCGGTGCTATGAAGTTGGTTGAAGCTTTCTTT.

This clonotype was recorded many times. DNA of the CDR3: TGTGCCAGCAGTGCGGCGAGCTCTGGAAACACCATATATTTT. Its protein product is CASSAASSGNTIYF. J is TRBJ1-3 and V is TRBV12-3 or TRBV12-4; D unclear. Trimming removed 5 bases from V and 0 bases from J, with 8 bases in between. The CDR3 extends over 14 amino acids.

About this clonotype: A much bigger clone sits one base away, suggesting this may be a read error. This chain connects TRBV6-5 to TRBJ1-5; unclear D gene. Trimming took off 0 bases at V and 11 bases at J, with 17 bases between the two ends. From germline, CDR1 is MNHEY and CDR2 SVGAGI. This CDR3 contains 15 residues. The CDR3 DNA reads as TGTGCCAGCAGTTACTCTTTTGGGGTGGAGCAGACCCAGCATTTT. It yields the protein CASSYSFGVEQTQHF.

This clonotype was seen many times. The chain combines TRBV4-3 with TRBJ2-2; TRBD1 agrees at 8 bases. This CDR3 has 13 residues. V shed 6 bases, J shed 6 bases, and the junction held 3 bases outside the gene matches. Germline-derived CDR1 and CDR2 are LGHNA and YSLEER. The CDR3 sequence: CASRSGGSGELFF. Here the CDR3 DNA reads TGCGCCAGCAGGTCAGGGGGCTCCGGGGAGCTGTTTTTT.

This clonotype showed up many times. J is TRBJ2-7 and V is TRBV27, with 7 bases fitting TRBD2. Germline loops: CDR1 MNHEY, CDR2 SMNVEV (reference sequence). CDR3 length equals 15 residues. The V gene end was trimmed by 3 bases and the J gene end by 4 bases; junction bases not matched to a gene: 9. CDR3 coding DNA: TGTGCCAGCAGTTTTTTGGGGGGGGGGGAATACGAGCAGTACTTC. Translating it yields CASSFLGGGEYEQYF.

The table lists this clonotype with a few counts. This chain links TRBV19 with TRBJ1-5; D perhaps matches TRBD1 (5 bases). Trimming removed 6 bases at V and 0 bases at J, with 15 bases between. Germline assignment: CDR1 LNHDA and CDR2 SQIVND (reference sequence). The CDR3 spans 16 residues. The CDR3 here is CASSYKGPNSNQPQHF. As DNA, the CDR3 is TGTGCCAGTAGCTATAAGGGACCGAATAGCAATCAGCCCCAGCATTTT.

This clonotype was detected once. This rearrangement joins TRBV28 to TRBJ2-7; a possible D gene is TRBD2 (6 bases). This CDR3 spans 13 amino acids. The germline V and J ends were trimmed by 11 bases and 7 bases, with 21 bases remaining between them. CDR1 is MDHEN and CDR2 is SYDVKM in the germline V gene. For the CDR3, the DNA is TGTGCCTGGAGTGATCAGGGACTTTCAGAGCAGTACTTC. Translation: CAWSDQGLSEQYF.

In this sample, this clonotype turned up many times. This chain connects TRBV2 to TRBJ1-1; 9 nucleotides align to TRBD1. Trimming at V came to 11 bases and at J to 4 bases, leaving 8 bases not matched to a gene. The CDR3 length is 13 residues. Germline CDR1 reads SNHLY; CDR2 reads FYNNEI. The CDR3 DNA follows: TGTGCCGCCGGACAGGGGTTGGGCACTGAAGCTTTCTTT. This gives the protein CAAGQGLGTEAFF.

On this clonotype: The junction departs from germline at one end; a sequencing error may be responsible. This chain uses TRBV20-1 with TRBJ2-2, with 8 positions matching TRBD1. The CDR3 has 16 amino acids. CDR1 and CDR2 (germline): DFQATT, SNEGSKA (reference sequence). CDR3 bases: TGCAGTGCTCCCAGGGTCACAGGGGGTTCCACCGGGGAGATGTTTTTT. Translation gives CSAPRVTGGSTGEMFF.